This T cell receptor beta chain was found in a study of blood T cell repertoires in COVID-19. Measured with immunoSEQ multiplex PCR; TCRdb has only the in-frame clones, and not every one. The sample gives a few hundred thousand clones, about 90% of which show up once; about 3% is in the top ten. The CDR3 spans 13 residues. Trimming cost V 5 bases and J 8 bases, with 10 bases left between them. Germline V gene sequence: CDR1 SNHLY, CDR2 FYNNEI. The sequencing input was PBMCs or T cells enriched from blood (not recorded which). The chain couples TRBV2 to TRBJ1-6; a possible D gene is TRBD1 (6 bases). The sequence was collected from a woman aged 25 to 39 who had recovered from COVID-19. CDR3 loop: CASSNRDDSPLHF. The DNA for the CDR3 is TGTGCCAGCAGTAACAGGGACGATTCACCCCTCCACTTT. Complete variable domain (other parts from reference TRBV2 and TRBJ1-6): EPEVTQTPSHQVTQMGQEVILRCVPISNHLYFYWYRQILGQKVEFLVSFYNNEISEKSEIFDDQFSVERPDGSNFTLKIRSTKLEDSAMYFCASSNRDDSPLHFGNGTRLTVT.